The 9 T cell receptor beta chains in this list originate from one sample, sequenced in a study of CD8 T cells in ankylosing spondylitis. TCRdb itself ran the 5' RACE reads through MiXCR, one entry per CDR3 protein. The sample records 200,000 to 250,000 distinct CDR3 sequences, around a quarter being singletons. The sample consisted of blood, either unsorted or a sorted T cell fraction (not recorded which). These receptors were taken from a male donor with ankylosing spondylitis or in good health (not recorded which).

V is TRBV7-3 and J is TRBJ2-1; D remains ambiguous. Per germline, CDR1 SGHTA and CDR2 FQGTGA. This CDR3 spans 13 amino acids. With 2 bases removed from V and 9 bases from J, the gap between germline ends came to 11 bases. Here the CDR3 reads CASSLGHRSEQFF. CDR3 coding DNA: TGTGCCAGCAGCTTAGGCCACCGCTCTGAGCAGTTCTTC. Supplemented by reference TRBV7-3 and TRBJ2-1, the full variable domain reads GAGVSQTPSNKVTEKGKYVELRCDPISGHTALYWYRQSLGQGPEFLIYFQGTGAADDSGLPNDRFFAVRPEGSVSTLKIQRTERGDSAVYLCASSLGHRSEQFFGPGTRLTVL.

The CDR3 sequence is CAISADGTRTKETQYF. CDR3 DNA: TGTGCCATCAGCGCCGATGGGACTAGGACGAAAGAGACCCAGTACTTC. V is TRBV10-3 and J is TRBJ2-5; 8 positions match TRBD2. The CDR3 is 16 residues long. V was pared by 6 bases and J by 3 bases, with 12 bases of the junction left unmatched. Germline V gene lookup returns CDR1 ENHRY and CDR2 SYGVKD.

This clonotype was picked up many times. V gene TRBV29-1 combines with J gene TRBJ2-7; a possible D gene is TRBD2 (5 bases). The germline V gene encodes CDR1 SQVTM and CDR2 ANQGSEA. With 0 bases removed from V and 4 bases from J, the gap between germline ends came to 13 bases. CDR3 length equals 14 residues. CDR3 sequence reads: CSVEDPGMTYEQYF. The DNA of the CDR3 is TGCAGCGTTGAAGATCCCGGGATGACGTACGAGCAGTACTTC.

The sample holds many counts of this clonotype. This chain uses TRBV5-1 with TRBJ2-1; D is possibly TRBD2 (5 bases). This CDR3 contains 12 residues. Germline-derived CDR1 and CDR2 are SGHRS and YFSETQ. V dropped 4 bases and J dropped 9 bases, with 11 bases sitting between them. DNA for the CDR3: TGCGCCAGCAGCCGCATCGAGGGTGAGCAGTTCTTC. Encoded protein: CASSRIEGEQFF. Variable domain in full (rest from reference TRBV5-1 and TRBJ2-1): KAGVTQTPRYLIKTRGQQVTLSCSPISGHRSVSWYQQTPGQGLQFLFEYFSETQRNKGNFPGRFSGRQFSNSRSEMNVSTLELGDSALYLCASSRIEGEQFFGPGTRLTVL.

This clonotype was counted many times. J is TRBJ2-3 and V is TRBV29-1, with a tentative D call TRBD1 (7 bases). Germline assignment: CDR1 SQVTM and CDR2 ANQGSEA. Trimming shortened V by 6 bases and J by 5 bases, and 18 bases separated the two germline ends. The CDR3 runs 14 residues. CDR3 region: CSVDLQGGGDTQYF. The CDR3 DNA reads TGCAGCGTAGACCTCCAGGGGGGTGGAGATACGCAGTATTTT.

The chain uses TRBV18 and TRBJ1-1, with D possibly matching TRBD1 (6 bases). Germline values: CDR1 KGHSH, CDR2 LQKENI. Deletions cut 3 bases from V and 3 bases from J, with 8 bases between. CDR3 length: 13 residues. The CDR3 DNA reads TGTGCCAGCTCACCGCGACAGGACACTGAAGCTTTCTTT. Amino acids: CASSPRQDTEAFF.

The chain combines TRBV12-3 or TRBV12-4 with TRBJ2-2; 10 bases are shared with TRBD2. The trim removed 8 bases at V and 6 bases at J, leaving 6 bases unmatched. The CDR3 has 14 amino acids. CDR3 sequence (DNA): TGTGCCAGCTTGACTAGCGGGCGCTCCGGGGAGCTGTTTTTT. Translated: CASLTSGRSGELFF.

This clonotype was counted between two and nine times. The CDR3 nucleotides read TGCAGTGCTAGTAATGGGCTAGCGGGAGGGAGGGATACGCAGTATTTT. This sequence encodes CSASNGLAGGRDTQYF. V and J are TRBV20-1 and TRBJ2-3, with 12 bases matching TRBD2. The ends lost 3 bases at V and 6 bases at J; junction bases unmatched: 10. The CDR3 is 16 residues long. CDR1 DFQATT and CDR2 SNEGSKA come from the germline V gene (reference sequence).

The chain is built from TRBV3-1 and TRBJ1-2; D not certain. Germline CDR1 is LGHDT and CDR2 is YNNKEL (reference sequence). This CDR3 has 14 residues. Trimming shortened V by 0 bases and J by 6 bases, and 11 bases separated the two germline ends. CDR3 coding DNA: TGTGCCAGCAGCCAAGACAACGGGCCAAATGGCTACACCTTC. Translated, it gives CASSQDNGPNGYTF.